This entry describes one T cell receptor beta chain. Profiled with immunoSEQ multiplex PCR; TCRdb holds only in-frame clones, not every one. The repertoire holds a few million clones, with roughly 92% as singletons. The data were obtained in a study of shared clonotypes between healthy human individuals. CDR3 length equals 17 residues. Germline CDR1 SGHAT, CDR2 FQNNGV. Trimming cost V 2 bases and J 4 bases, with 19 bases left between them. CD4+ cell separation produced CD45RA+ naive and CD45RA-negative memory subsets. The receptor comes from a young man in good health. The chain joins TRBV11-2 to TRBJ2-3; the D gene is possibly TRBD2 (5 bases). The source material was naive CD4+ T cells sorted from blood. This sample's subset: CD45RA+ positively selected. The CDR3 DNA follows: TGTGCCAGCAGCTTATTGGTCTTTGGACTGGACCCAGATACGCAGTATTTT. Its protein product is CASSLLVFGLDPDTQYF.